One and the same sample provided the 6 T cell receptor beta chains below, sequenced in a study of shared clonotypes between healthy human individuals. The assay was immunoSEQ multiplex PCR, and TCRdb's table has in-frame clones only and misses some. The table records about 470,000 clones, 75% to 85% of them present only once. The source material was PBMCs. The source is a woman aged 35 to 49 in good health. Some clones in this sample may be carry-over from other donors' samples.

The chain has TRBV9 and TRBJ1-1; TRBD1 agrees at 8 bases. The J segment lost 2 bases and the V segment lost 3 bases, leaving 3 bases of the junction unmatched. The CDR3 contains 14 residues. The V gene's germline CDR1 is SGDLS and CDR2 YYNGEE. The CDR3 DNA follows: TGTGCCAGCAGCGGAACAGGGGGAAACACTGAAGCTTTCTTT. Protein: CASSGTGGNTEAFF.

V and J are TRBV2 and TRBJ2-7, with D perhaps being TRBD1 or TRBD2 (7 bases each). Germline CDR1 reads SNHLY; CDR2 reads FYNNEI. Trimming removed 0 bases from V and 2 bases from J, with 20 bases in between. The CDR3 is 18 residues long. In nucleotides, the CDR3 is TGTGCCAGCAGTGAAGCTTTGGCCAGGGGGAGGGTAACCTACGAGCAGTACTTC. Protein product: CASSEALARGRVTYEQYF.

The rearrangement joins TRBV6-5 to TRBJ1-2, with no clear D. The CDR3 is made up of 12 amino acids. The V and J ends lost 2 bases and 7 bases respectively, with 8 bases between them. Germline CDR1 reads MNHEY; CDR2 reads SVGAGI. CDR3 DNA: TGTGCCAGCAGTTACGTAGATGGTGGCTACACCTTC. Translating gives CASSYVDGGYTF.

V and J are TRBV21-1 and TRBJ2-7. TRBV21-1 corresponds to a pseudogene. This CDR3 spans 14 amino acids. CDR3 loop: CASSKGPTTYEQYF. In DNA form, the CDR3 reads TGTGCCAGCAGCAAGGGACCCACCACCTACGAGCAGTACTTC.

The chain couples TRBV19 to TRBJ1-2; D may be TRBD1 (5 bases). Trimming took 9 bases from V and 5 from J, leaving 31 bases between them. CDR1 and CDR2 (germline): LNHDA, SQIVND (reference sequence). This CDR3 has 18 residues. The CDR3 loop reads CASQPGRRTGTRRYGYTF. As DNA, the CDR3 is TGTGCCAGCCAGCCTGGCCGTCGAACAGGAACCCGGCGGTATGGCTACACCTTC.

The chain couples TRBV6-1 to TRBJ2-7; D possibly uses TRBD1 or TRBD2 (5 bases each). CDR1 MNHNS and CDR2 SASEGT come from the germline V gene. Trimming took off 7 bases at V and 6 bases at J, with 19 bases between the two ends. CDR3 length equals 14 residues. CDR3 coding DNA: TGTGCCAGCATCGGGACCCAGGGCATTGGCGAGCAGTACTTC. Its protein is CASIGTQGIGEQYF.